Each of the 4 T cell receptor beta chains below was sequenced from the same sample in a study of T cell responses to AZD1222 COVID-19 vaccine. Data came from immunoSEQ multiplex PCR; TCRdb stores just in-frame clones and leaves some out. The sample shows about 270,000 clones, around 93% of them seen only once. The material was peripheral blood, obtained 28 days after the second AZD1222 dose. These TCRs come from an adult who received the AZD1222 COVID-19 vaccine.

V usage is TRBV28 and J usage is TRBJ1-5; D might be TRBD1 (6 bases). Germline V gives CDR1 MDHEN, CDR2 SYDVKM. The CDR3 length is 15 residues. V was trimmed by 3 bases and J by 2 bases, leaving 11 bases between them. This CDR3 is CASSFTGHGNQPQHF. In DNA, the CDR3 is TGTGCCAGCAGTTTCACGGGACATGGCAATCAGCCCCAGCATTTT.

The chain's CDR3 is CASSLALAGGLDSYEQYF. CDR3 coding DNA: TGCGCCAGCAGCTTGGCACTAGCGGGAGGGCTGGATTCCTACGAGCAGTACTTC. The rearrangement joins TRBV5-1 to TRBJ2-7; TRBD2 matches at 13 bases. Germline trimming cut 0 bases from V and 1 base from J; bases unmatched to any gene: 7. The CDR3 is 18 residues long. CDR1 is SGHRS, CDR2 YFSETQ, per germline.

This rearrangement joins TRBV7-9 to TRBJ2-5; TRBD1 matches 7 bases. From germline, CDR1 is SEHNR and CDR2 FQNEAQ (reference sequence). The CDR3 is made up of 13 amino acids. V lost 5 bases to trimming and J lost 5 bases; unmatched junction nucleotides: 5. CDR3 protein: CASSLTGVETQYF. CDR3 DNA: TGTGCCAGCAGCCTCACAGGGGTTGAGACCCAGTACTTC.

The chain links TRBV15 to TRBJ2-7; no clear D. Germline V gene lookup returns CDR1 LNHNV and CDR2 YYDKDF (reference sequence). The V and J ends lost 8 bases and 2 bases respectively, with 16 bases between them. The CDR3 covers 14 residues. As DNA, the CDR3 is TGTGCCACCCTGGATCAGCTTCAAGCCTACGAGCAGTACTTC. Amino acids: CATLDQLQAYEQYF.